This paragraph reports one T cell receptor (beta chain). Germline V gives CDR1 LGHNT, CDR2 FRNRAP. Trimming took 9 bases from V and 0 from J, leaving 15 bases between them. The CDR3 has 15 residues. This sample was included in a study of Ad26.COV2.S vaccination and SARS-CoV-2 variants. Treatment: 15 to 20 received Ad26.COV2.S at low or high dose, single or two shots; about 5 received placebo; per-sample allocation not given. Day 63 after the first vaccine or placebo injection was the time point for sampling. In the vaccine, an Ad26 vector expressed the SARS-CoV-2 spike of the Wuhan strain. Sequencing was performed with immunoSEQ multiplex PCR; in TCRdb, only in-frame clones are kept and a portion is missing. Of about 410,000 clones in the sample, roughly 90% are singletons; the top ten hold more than 1.5%.

Sequenced here: peripheral blood, sampled in a trial of Ad26.COV2.S vaccine versus placebo. This sequence originates from a person aged 18-65 years who received the Ad26.COV2.S COVID-19 vaccine or a placebo. The rearrangement links TRBV12-5 to TRBJ1-3, with D unclear. CDR3 bases: TGTGCTAGAGGACGAGACTCCTTCTCTGGAAACACCATATATTTT. Residues: CARGRDSFSGNTIYF.